These 6 T cell receptor beta chains originate from one sample sequenced in a study of T cell responses to AZD1222 COVID-19 vaccine. Clones were sequenced by immunoSEQ multiplex PCR, and TCRdb holds only the in-frame ones, with some missing. Here the sample spans some 120,000 clones, over 80% being singletons. The specimen was peripheral blood, collected 28 days after the second AZD1222 dose. The receptors were gathered from an adult who received the AZD1222 COVID-19 vaccine.

The chain joins TRBV28 to TRBJ1-5; D might be TRBD1 (6 bases). The CDR3 length is 18 residues. The germline V gene has CDR1 MDHEN and CDR2 SYDVKM. V was clipped by 3 bases and J by 3 bases, with 21 bases between them. The CDR3: CASSFSLLGGLFNQPQHF. CDR3 bases: TGTGCCAGCAGTTTTTCCCTCTTAGGGGGGCTATTCAATCAGCCCCAGCATTTT. The full variable domain, its missing parts supplied by reference TRBV28 and TRBJ1-5, is DVKVTQSSRYLVKRTGEKVFLECVQDMDHENMFWYRQDPGLGLRLIYFSYDVKMKEKGDIPEGYSVSREKKERFSLILESASTNQTSMYLCASSFSLLGGLFNQPQHFGDGTRLSIL.

The chain uses TRBV11-2 and TRBJ2-1; D ambiguous. The germline V gene has CDR1 SGHAT and CDR2 FQNNGV. Trimming left V 3 bases short and J 5 bases short, with 14 bases between. The CDR3 has 15 amino acids. The CDR3 DNA reads as TGTGCCAGCAGCTTCCGGGTTTTGCCCAACAATGAGCAGTTCTTC. This codes for CASSFRVLPNNEQFF.

The chain employs TRBV2 and TRBJ2-7, with TRBD2 identical over 10 bases. CDR1 and CDR2 from the germline V gene are SNHLY and FYNNEI. J gave up 2 bases and V 8 bases, and 3 bases lay outside the gene matches. There are 13 residues in the CDR3. The CDR3 spells CASRTSGAYEQYF. CDR3 nucleotides: TGTGCCAGCCGGACTAGCGGCGCCTACGAGCAGTACTTC.

This clone was seen just once. The chain employs TRBV6-6 and TRBJ1-6; D unresolved. This CDR3 has 16 residues. V lost 0 bases and J 6 bases, leaving 12 bases between the germline ends. Germline CDR1 is MNHNY and CDR2 is SVGAGI (reference sequence). CDR3 amino acids: CASSYSMAASNSPLHF. CDR3 nucleotides: TGTGCCAGCAGTTACTCGATGGCAGCAAGTAATTCACCCCTCCACTTT.

This clone was recorded only once. The chain is built from TRBV24-1 and TRBJ1-2; no definite D call. Germline V gene data show CDR1 as KGHDR and CDR2 as SFDVKD. The CDR3 consists of 13 residues. With 4 bases removed from V and 8 bases from J, the gap between germline ends came to 13 bases. The CDR3 bases are TGTGCCACCAGTGAGGTTGGGGAACGCGGCTACACCTTC. Its protein is CATSEVGERGYTF.

The chain couples TRBV6-2 or TRBV6-3 to TRBJ1-1; TRBD1 is a possible D gene (6 bases). The germline CDR1 and CDR2 sequences are MNHEY and SVGEGT. The CDR3 is 15 amino acids. V was cut by 5 bases and J by 0 bases, with 13 bases left in between. Here the CDR3 DNA reads TGTGCCAGCAGTCGGAAGGACAGTTTGAACACTGAAGCTTTCTTT. Translating it yields CASSRKDSLNTEAFF.